These 18 T cell receptor beta chains came from one sample sequenced in a study of shared clonotypes between healthy human individuals. Libraries were prepared by immunoSEQ multiplex PCR; TCRdb keeps only in-frame clonotypes and omits some of them. The table lists 850,000 to 1,100,000 clones, roughly 77% of them singletons. The material sequenced was memory CD4+ T cells from PBMCs. As for subset: CD45RA-negative fraction. Every receptor here comes from a man younger than 30 in good health. Some clones in this sample may be carry-over from other donors' samples.

The chain joins TRBV4-1 to TRBJ2-1; the match to TRBD2 covers 10 bases. The junction had 5 bases not matched to a gene; V was cut back by 4 bases and J by 2 bases. CDR3 length: 16 amino acids. The germline V gene encodes CDR1 MGHRA and CDR2 YSYEKL. This CDR3 reads CASSLDLAGAYNEQFF. CDR3 coding DNA: TGCGCCAGCAGCCTCGACCTAGCGGGAGCCTACAATGAGCAGTTCTTC.

This chain connects TRBV7-9 to TRBJ1-5; D not resolved. The ends were cut back, 1 base at V and 4 bases at J, with 8 bases in the middle. From germline, CDR1 is SEHNR and CDR2 FQNEAQ (reference sequence). This CDR3 has 14 amino acids. CDR3 protein: CASSLVGQNQPQHF. CDR3 nucleotides: TGTGCCAGCAGCTTAGTGGGCCAGAATCAGCCCCAGCATTTT. The variable domain in full, with the rest retrieved from reference TRBV7-9 and TRBJ1-5, is DTGVSQNPRHKITKRGQNVTFRCDPISEHNRLYWYRQTLGQGPEFLTYFQNEAQLEKSRLLSDRFSAERPKGSFSTLEIQRTEQGDSAMYLCASSLVGQNQPQHFGDGTRLSIL.

V and J are TRBV27 and TRBJ1-4; a weak D match, TRBD1 (6 bases). CDR3 length equals 16 residues. V lost 3 bases, J lost 0 bases, and 11 bases lay in between. Per the germline V gene, CDR1 is MNHEY and CDR2 is SMNVEV (reference sequence). This CDR3 reads CASSFQQGTTNEKLFF. The CDR3 DNA reads TGTGCCAGCAGTTTCCAACAGGGAACAACTAATGAAAAACTGTTTTTT. Full variable domain (missing parts from reference TRBV27 and TRBJ1-4): EAQVTQNPRYLITVTGKKLTVTCSQNMNHEYMSWYRQDPGLGLRQIYYSMNVEVTDKGDVPEGYKVSRKEKRNFPLILESPSPNQTSLYFCASSFQQGTTNEKLFFGSGTQLSVL.

The chain combines TRBV6-6 with TRBJ1-5, with D possibly matching TRBD1 (6 bases). Germline values: CDR1 MNHNY, CDR2 SVGAGI (reference sequence). V was trimmed by 2 bases and J by 1 base, leaving 12 bases between them. This CDR3 region has 16 residues. This chain's CDR3 is CASSYEQGTSNQPQHF. The CDR3, as DNA: TGTGCCAGCAGTTACGAACAGGGAACGAGCAATCAGCCCCAGCATTTT.

This chain joins TRBV27 and TRBJ1-5; 10 bases fit TRBD1. Germline-derived CDR1 and CDR2 are MNHEY and SMNVEV (reference sequence). The CDR3 runs to 16 residues. V shed 1 base, J shed 4 bases, and the junction held 4 bases outside the gene matches. The CDR3 DNA reads as TGTGCCAGCAGTTTATTGGCGGGACAGGGGAATCAGCCCCAGCATTTT. This encodes CASSLLAGQGNQPQHF.

This rearrangement joins TRBV28 to TRBJ1-2; 10 positions agree with TRBD1. Germline lookup yields CDR1 MDHEN and CDR2 SYDVKM. The CDR3 runs to 12 residues. Germline trimming cut 8 bases from V and 5 bases from J; bases unmatched to any gene: 2. In DNA form, the CDR3 reads TGTGCCAGCGGGACAGGGGAATATGGCTACACCTTC. Its protein is CASGTGEYGYTF.

This clone has just one count. V and J are TRBV5-1 and TRBJ2-1; 12 bases line up with TRBD2. Trimming cost V 4 bases and J 4 bases; bases outside gene matches: 6. CDR1 SGHRS and CDR2 YFSETQ come from the germline V gene. The CDR3 totals 16 residues. The CDR3 sequence is CASSGPGTSGYNEQFF. CDR3 bases: TGCGCCAGCAGCGGACCGGGGACTAGCGGGTACAATGAGCAGTTCTTC.

About this clone: In the same sample, other DNA sequences code for this CDR3. The chain links TRBV29-1 to TRBJ2-5; TRBD2 matches at 8 bases. With 3 bases clipped from V and 3 bases from J, the junction kept 3 bases outside the gene matches. CDR1 SQVTM and CDR2 ANQGSEA come from the germline V gene. The CDR3 length is 13 residues. The CDR3 sequence: CSVDSGGEETQYF. CDR3 DNA: TGCAGCGTTGATTCGGGAGGGGAAGAGACCCAGTACTTC.

This clone has a handful of counts. Germline and junction disagree at one end, which may indicate a read error. The CDR3 loop reads CASSAGTGGKDF. DNA of the CDR3: TGTGCCAGCAGTGCGGGGACAGGGGGTAAGGACTTC. This chain connects TRBV6-1 to TRBJ2-7; 11 bases line up with TRBD1. The germline gives CDR1 MNHNS, CDR2 SASEGT. The CDR3 is made up of 12 amino acids.

The chain carries TRBV18 and TRBJ2-3; possibly TRBD1 for D (5 bases). Germline values: CDR1 KGHSH, CDR2 LQKENI. Trimming left V 4 bases short and J 3 bases short, with 17 bases between. The CDR3 totals 16 residues. The CDR3 is CASSLMTEGWTDTQYF. For the CDR3, the DNA is TGTGCCAGCTCACTTATGACAGAAGGATGGACAGATACGCAGTATTTT.

The CDR3 here is CASSQFGTADIQYF. The CDR3 DNA follows: TGCGCCAGCAGTCAATTTGGGACGGCTGACATTCAGTACTTC. The rearrangement joins TRBV23-1 to TRBJ2-4; D possibly uses TRBD1 or TRBD2 (5 bases each). TRBV23-1 is an ORF, with its function uncertain. This CDR3 has 14 residues. V was cut by 1 base and J by 8 bases, with 12 bases left in between.

A single count supports this clone. This rearrangement joins TRBV7-3 to TRBJ2-1; D not resolved. The CDR3 spans 13 residues. V lost 5 bases, J lost 10 bases, and 15 bases lay in between. Germline V gene lookup returns CDR1 SGHTA and CDR2 FQGTGA. This CDR3 is CASSPNRRAEQFF. The CDR3 nucleotides read TGTGCCAGCAGCCCGAACCGCCGAGCGGAGCAGTTCTTC. The variable domain in full, with the rest retrieved from reference TRBV7-3 and TRBJ2-1, is GAGVSQTPSNKVTEKGKYVELRCDPISGHTALYWYRQSLGQGPEFLIYFQGTGAADDSGLPNDRFFAVRPEGSVSTLKIQRTERGDSAVYLCASSPNRRAEQFFGPGTRLTVL.

Here the CDR3 reads CASRGVRFGTDTQYF. The CDR3 DNA sequence: TGTGCCAGCAGGGGGGTTAGGTTCGGCACAGATACGCAGTATTTT. This chain connects TRBV2 to TRBJ2-3; D tentatively reads TRBD1 or TRBD2 (5 bases each). CDR1 is SNHLY, CDR2 FYNNEI, per germline. The CDR3 spans 15 residues. The V and J ends lost 6 bases and 1 base respectively, with 14 bases between them. The full variable domain, with the rest looked up from reference TRBV2 and TRBJ2-3, is EPEVTQTPSHQVTQMGQEVILRCVPISNHLYFYWYRQILGQKVEFLVSFYNNEISEKSEIFDDQFSVERPDGSNFTLKIRSTKLEDSAMYFCASRGVRFGTDTQYFGPGTRLTVL.

This clone was observed a single time. The gene calls are TRBV20-1 and TRBJ2-1; 8 positions agree with TRBD2. Trimming took 5 bases from V and 9 from J; bases not matched to a gene: 3. The CDR3 covers 11 residues. Germline loops: CDR1 DFQATT, CDR2 SNEGSKA (reference sequence). In DNA, the CDR3 is TGCAGTGCTCTTAGCGGGGCTGAGCAGTTCTTC. Translated: CSALSGAEQFF.

The chain combines TRBV9 with TRBJ2-7, with D possibly TRBD1 on 7 matching bases. The CDR3 spans 16 residues. CDR1 SGDLS and CDR2 YYNGEE come from the germline V gene. The V and J ends lost 4 bases and 0 bases respectively, with 17 bases between them. The CDR3 sequence is CASSPGGGASSYEQYF. CDR3 nucleotide sequence: TGTGCCAGCAGCCCTGGAGGGGGCGCTAGCTCCTACGAGCAGTACTTC.

The chain is built from TRBV28 and TRBJ2-7; D is ambiguous. Trimming pared 7 bases from V and 6 bases from J, leaving 16 bases between. There are 13 residues in the CDR3. Germline values: CDR1 MDHEN, CDR2 SYDVKM. The CDR3 nucleotides read TGTGCCAGCACCCGACCCCCGATTACCGAGCAGTACTTC. Translation gives CASTRPPITEQYF.

The chain joins TRBV7-2 to TRBJ1-1, with 7 bases identical to TRBD1. Germline V gene data show CDR1 as SGHTA and CDR2 as FQGNSA. V was pared by 8 bases and J by 4 bases, with 16 bases of the junction left unmatched. CDR3 length: 16 residues. The CDR3 DNA sequence: TGTGCCAGCGGTGTCCCGAGACAGGGCGGTTTCACTGAAGCTTTCTTT. It encodes CASGVPRQGGFTEAFF. Looking up the rest from reference TRBV7-2 and TRBJ1-1 gives the full variable domain: GAGVSQSPSNKVTEKGKDVELRCDPISGHTALYWYRQSLGQGLEFLIYFQGNSAPDKSGLPSDRFSAERTGGSVSTLTIQRTQQEDSAVYLCASGVPRQGGFTEAFFGQGTRLTVV.

The rearrangement joins TRBV13 to TRBJ2-7; TRBD2 is a possible D gene (6 bases). Germline loops: CDR1 PRHDT, CDR2 FYEKMQ (reference sequence). CDR3 length equals 16 residues. Trimming shortened V by 0 bases and J by 3 bases, and 15 bases separated the two germline ends. The CDR3 sequence: CASSLGVSRGVYEQYF. In nucleotides, the CDR3 is TGTGCCAGCAGCTTAGGCGTGTCGCGCGGGGTCTACGAGCAGTACTTC.